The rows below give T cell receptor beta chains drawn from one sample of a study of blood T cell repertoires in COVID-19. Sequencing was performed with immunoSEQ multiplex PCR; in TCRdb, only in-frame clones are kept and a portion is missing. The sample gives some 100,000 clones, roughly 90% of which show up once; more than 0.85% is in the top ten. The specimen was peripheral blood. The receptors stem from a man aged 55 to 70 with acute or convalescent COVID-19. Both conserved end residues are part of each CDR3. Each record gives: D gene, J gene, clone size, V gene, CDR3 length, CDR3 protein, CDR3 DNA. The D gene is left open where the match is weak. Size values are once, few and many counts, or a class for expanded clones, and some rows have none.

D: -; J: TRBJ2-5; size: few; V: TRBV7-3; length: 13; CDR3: CASSTDSQETQYF; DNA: TGTGCCAGCAGCACCGACTCGCAAGAGACCCAGTACTTC
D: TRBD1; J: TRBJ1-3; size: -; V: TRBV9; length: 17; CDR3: CASSGDRQGGSGNTIYF; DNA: TGTGCCAGCAGCGGGGACCGACAGGGAGGATCTGGAAACACCATATATTTT
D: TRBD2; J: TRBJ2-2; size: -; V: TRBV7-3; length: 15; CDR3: CASSESGRNTGELFF; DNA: TGTGCCAGCAGCGAAAGCGGGAGGAACACCGGGGAGCTGTTTTTT
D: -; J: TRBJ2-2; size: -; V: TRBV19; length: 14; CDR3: CASMTQGFAGELFF; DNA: TGTGCCAGTATGACACAGGGTTTCGCCGGGGAGCTGTTTTTT
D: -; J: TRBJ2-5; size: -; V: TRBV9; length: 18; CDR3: CASSRTLMGDPYQETQYF; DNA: TGTGCCAGCAGTCGAACCCTGATGGGCGATCCGTACCAAGAGACCCAGTACTTC
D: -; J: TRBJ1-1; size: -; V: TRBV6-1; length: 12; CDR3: CASSELRPEAFF; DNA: TGTGCCAGCAGTGAACTGAGGCCTGAAGCTTTCTTT
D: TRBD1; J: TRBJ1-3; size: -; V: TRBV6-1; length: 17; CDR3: CASSVLGQQSSGNTIYF; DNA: TGTGCCAGCAGTGTGCTGGGACAGCAGAGCTCTGGAAACACCATATATTTT
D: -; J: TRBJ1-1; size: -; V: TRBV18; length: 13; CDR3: CATRAQGVTEAFF; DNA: TGTGCCACACGGGCCCAGGGTGTCACTGAAGCTTTCTTT
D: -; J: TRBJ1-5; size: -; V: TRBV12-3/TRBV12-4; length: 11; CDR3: CASGENQPQHF; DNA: TGTGCCAGCGGGGAGAATCAGCCCCAGCATTTT
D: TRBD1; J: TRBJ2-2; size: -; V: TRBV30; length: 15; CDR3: CAWSETGDITGELFF; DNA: TGTGCCTGGAGTGAGACAGGGGATATCACCGGGGAGCTGTTTTTT
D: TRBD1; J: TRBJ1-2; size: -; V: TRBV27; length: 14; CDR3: CASRYQGVDYGYTF; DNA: TGTGCCAGCAGGTACCAGGGGGTCGACTATGGCTACACCTTC
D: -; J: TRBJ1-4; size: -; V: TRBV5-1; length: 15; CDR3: CASSPWGPTNEKLFF; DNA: TGCGCCAGCAGCCCGTGGGGCCCAACTAATGAAAAACTGTTTTTT
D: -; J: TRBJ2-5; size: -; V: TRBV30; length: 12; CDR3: CAWKRVGETQYF; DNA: TGTGCCTGGAAGAGGGTAGGGGAGACCCAGTACTTC
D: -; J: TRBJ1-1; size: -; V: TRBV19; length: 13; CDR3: CASSNSGKTEAFF; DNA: TGTGCCAGTAGTAACTCAGGGAAGACTGAAGCTTTCTTT
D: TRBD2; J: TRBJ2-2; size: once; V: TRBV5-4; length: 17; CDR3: CASSKGLAGGSGGELFF; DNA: TGTGCCAGCAGCAAGGGACTAGCGGGAGGGTCAGGCGGGGAGCTGTTTTTT
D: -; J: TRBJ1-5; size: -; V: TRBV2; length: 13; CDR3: CAINRGTNQPQHF; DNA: TGTGCCATTAATAGGGGAACCAATCAGCCCCAGCATTTT
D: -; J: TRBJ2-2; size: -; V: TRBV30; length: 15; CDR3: CAWNRPRGEAGELFF; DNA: TGTGCCTGGAACCGGCCTCGAGGGGAGGCCGGGGAGCTGTTTTTT
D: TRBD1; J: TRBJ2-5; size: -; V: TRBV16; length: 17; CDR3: CASSRRSPGQGLETQYF; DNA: TGTGCCAGCAGCCGAAGATCCCCGGGACAGGGGTTAGAGACCCAGTACTTC
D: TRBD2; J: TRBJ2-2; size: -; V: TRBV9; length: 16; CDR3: CASSGSTSVYTGELFF; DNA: TGTGCCAGCAGCGGCTCTACTAGCGTATACACCGGGGAGCTGTTTTTT
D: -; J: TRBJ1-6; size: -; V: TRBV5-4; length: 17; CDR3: CASSPGGGSSYNSPLHF; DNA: TGTGCCAGCAGCCCGGGCGGGGGGAGCTCCTATAATTCACCCCTCCACTTT
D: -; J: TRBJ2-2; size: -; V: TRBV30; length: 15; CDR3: CAWRPPGANTGELFF; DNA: TGTGCCTGGAGGCCTCCAGGGGCGAACACCGGGGAGCTGTTTTTT
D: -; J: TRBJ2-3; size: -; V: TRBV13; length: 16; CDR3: CASSLRFSGGTDTQYF; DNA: TGTGCCAGCAGCTTACGGTTCTCCGGGGGCACAGATACGCAGTATTTT
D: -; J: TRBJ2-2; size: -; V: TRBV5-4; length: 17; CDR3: CASSPRGQGIFTGELFF; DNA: TGTGCCAGCAGCCCTCGCGGTCAGGGAATATTCACCGGGGAGCTGTTTTTT
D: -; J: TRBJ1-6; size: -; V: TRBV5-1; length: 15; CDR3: CASSLGMEGNSPLHF; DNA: TGCGCCAGCAGCTTGGGGATGGAGGGGAACTCACCCCTCCACTTT
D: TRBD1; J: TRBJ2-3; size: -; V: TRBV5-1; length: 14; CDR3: CASSPGTGADTQYF; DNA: TGCGCCAGCAGCCCGGGGACAGGGGCAGATACGCAGTATTTT
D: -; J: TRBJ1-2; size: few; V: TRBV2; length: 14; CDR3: CASSEAEFNYGYTF; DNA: TGTGCCAGCAGTGAAGCTGAGTTTAACTATGGCTACACCTTC
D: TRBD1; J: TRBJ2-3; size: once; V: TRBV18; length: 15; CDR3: CASSQRQGAEDTQYF; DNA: TGTGCCAGCTCCCAGAGACAGGGGGCGGAAGATACGCAGTATTTT
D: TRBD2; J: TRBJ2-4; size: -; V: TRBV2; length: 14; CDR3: CASSLLAAKNIQYF; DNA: TGTGCCAGCAGTCTACTAGCGGCCAAAAACATTCAGTACTTC
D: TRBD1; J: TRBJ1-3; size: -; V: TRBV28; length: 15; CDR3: CASSNPQGAGNTIYF; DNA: TGTGCCAGTTCCAATCCACAGGGGGCTGGAAACACCATATATTTT
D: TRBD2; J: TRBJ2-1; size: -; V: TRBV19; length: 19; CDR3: CASRSPGTSGRGSYNEQFF; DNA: TGTGCCAGTCGAAGTCCCGGGACTAGCGGTCGGGGCTCCTACAATGAGCAGTTCTTC
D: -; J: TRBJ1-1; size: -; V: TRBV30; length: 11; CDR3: CAWTRNTEAFF; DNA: TGTGCCTGGACCAGGAACACTGAAGCTTTCTTT
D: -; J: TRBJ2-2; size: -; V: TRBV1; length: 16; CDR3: CTSSRPGLAGAGELFF; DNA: TGCACCAGCAGCAGACCGGGACTAGCGGGAGCCGGGGAGCTGTTTTTT
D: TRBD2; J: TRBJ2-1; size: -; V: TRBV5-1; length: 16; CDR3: CASSLALAGGHNEQFF; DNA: TGCGCCAGCAGCTTGGCTCTAGCGGGAGGGCACAATGAGCAGTTCTTC
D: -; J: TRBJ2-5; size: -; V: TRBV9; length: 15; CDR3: CASSVANTGTETQYF; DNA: TGTGCCAGCAGCGTAGCTAATACAGGGACGGAGACCCAGTACTTC
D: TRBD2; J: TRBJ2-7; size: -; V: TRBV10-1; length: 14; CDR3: CASSPSGLAYEQYF; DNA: TGCGCCAGCAGCCCCTCCGGACTAGCCTACGAGCAGTACTTC
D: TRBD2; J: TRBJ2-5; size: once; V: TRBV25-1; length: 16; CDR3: CASSEPGGTVQETQYF; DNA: TGTGCCAGCAGTGAGCCGGGAGGGACCGTCCAAGAGACCCAGTACTTC
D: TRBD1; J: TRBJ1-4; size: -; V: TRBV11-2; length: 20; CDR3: CASSLDASDRGRVANEKLFF; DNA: TGTGCCAGCAGCTTAGACGCTTCGGACAGGGGGCGTGTGGCTAATGAAAAACTGTTTTTT
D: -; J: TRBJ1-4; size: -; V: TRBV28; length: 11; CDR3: CASKVGGKLFF; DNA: TGTGCCAGCAAGGTCGGGGGGAAACTGTTTTTT
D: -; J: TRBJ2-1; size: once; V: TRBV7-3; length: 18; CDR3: CASSPTGGVGGSPSWQFF; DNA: TGTGCCAGCAGCCCCACGGGGGGCGTAGGCGGGTCTCCGAGTTGGCAGTTCTTC
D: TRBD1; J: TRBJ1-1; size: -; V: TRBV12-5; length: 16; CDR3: CASGFNSTGGRTEAFF; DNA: TGTGCTAGTGGTTTTAATTCGACAGGGGGCCGGACTGAAGCTTTCTTT
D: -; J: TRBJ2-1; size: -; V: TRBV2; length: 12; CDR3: CASGLSYNEQFF; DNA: TGTGCCAGCGGGCTTTCATACAATGAGCAGTTCTTC
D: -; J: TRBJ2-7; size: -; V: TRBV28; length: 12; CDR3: CASSLPRYEQYF; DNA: TGTGCCAGCAGTTTACCTCGGTACGAGCAGTACTTC
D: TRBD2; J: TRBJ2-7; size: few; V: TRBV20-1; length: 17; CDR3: CSASGRTSRPLRDEQYF; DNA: TGCAGTGCTAGTGGTAGGACTAGCAGGCCCCTGAGGGACGAGCAGTACTTC
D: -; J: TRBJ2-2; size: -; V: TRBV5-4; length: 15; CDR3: CASSWRTGTTGELFF; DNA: TGTGCCAGCAGCTGGCGAACAGGGACCACCGGGGAGCTGTTTTTT
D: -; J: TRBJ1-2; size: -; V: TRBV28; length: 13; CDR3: CASHSGPPRGYTF; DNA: TGTGCCAGCCATAGTGGGCCCCCCCGTGGCTACACCTTC
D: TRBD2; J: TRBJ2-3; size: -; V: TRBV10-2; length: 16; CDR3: CASSESAGGSTDTQYF; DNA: TGCGCCAGCAGTGAGTCGGCGGGAGGGTCCACAGATACGCAGTATTTT
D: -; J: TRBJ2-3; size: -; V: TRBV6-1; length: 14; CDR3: CASSEGLATDTQYF; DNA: TGTGCCAGCAGTGAAGGGTTAGCTACAGATACGCAGTATTTT
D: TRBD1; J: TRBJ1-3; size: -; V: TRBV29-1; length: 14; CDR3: CSVGTGSYGNTIYF; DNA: TGCAGCGTTGGGACAGGGAGTTATGGAAACACCATATATTTT
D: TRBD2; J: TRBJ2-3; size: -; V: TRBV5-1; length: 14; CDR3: CASSLASGRDTQYF; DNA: TGCGCCAGCAGCTTGGCTAGCGGGAGGGATACGCAGTATTTT
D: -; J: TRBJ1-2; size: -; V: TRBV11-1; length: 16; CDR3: CATLKSPGRPSASYTF; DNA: TGTGCCACCCTTAAATCCCCCGGGAGGCCCTCAGCAAGCTACACCTTC
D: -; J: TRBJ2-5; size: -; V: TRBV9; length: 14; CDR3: CASSVDGSKETQYF; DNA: TGTGCCAGCAGCGTAGATGGCAGTAAAGAGACCCAGTACTTC